The clone carrying this T cell receptor beta chain was seen just once. The target antigen is unknown. Clones were read by immunoSEQ multiplex PCR, and TCRdb kept only the in-frame ones, dropping some. This sample has 70,000 to 75,000 clones, with around 92% found just once. This sample was included in a study of graft-versus-host responses after intestinal transplantation. Germline values: CDR1 SGDLS, CDR2 YYNGEE. The V gene lost 3 bases and the J gene lost 4 bases, with 12 bases spanning the gap. The CDR3 runs to 14 residues. The chain is built from TRBV9 and TRBJ2-3, with D perhaps TRBD2 (5 bases). Sequences were derived from unstimulated CD8+ T cells sorted from spleen or lymph node cells, sampled before intestinal transplant. The origin of this receptor is a human donor who received an intestinal transplant. The CDR3 coding sequence is TGTGCCAGCAGCGCGAGCCGGGGTCCAGATACGCAGTATTTT. The encoded protein is CASSASRGPDTQYF. Based on the CDR3 plus reference TRBV9 and TRBJ2-3, the full variable domain is DSGVTQTPKHLITATGQRVTLRCSPRSGDLSVYWYQQSLDQGLQFLIQYYNGEERAKGNILERFSAQQFPDLHSELNLSSLELGDSALYFCASSASRGPDTQYFGPGTRLTVL.